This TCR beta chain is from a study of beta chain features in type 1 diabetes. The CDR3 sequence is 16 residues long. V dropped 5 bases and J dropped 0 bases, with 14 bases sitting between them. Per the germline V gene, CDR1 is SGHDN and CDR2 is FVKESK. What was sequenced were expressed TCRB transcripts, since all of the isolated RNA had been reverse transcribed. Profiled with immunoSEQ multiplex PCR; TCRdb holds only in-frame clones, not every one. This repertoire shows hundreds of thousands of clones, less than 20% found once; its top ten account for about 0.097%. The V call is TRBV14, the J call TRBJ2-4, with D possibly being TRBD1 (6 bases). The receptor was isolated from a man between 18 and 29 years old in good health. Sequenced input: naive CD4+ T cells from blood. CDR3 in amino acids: CASSTRQALAKNIQYF. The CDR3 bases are TGTGCCAGCAGCACACGACAGGCTCTAGCCAAAAACATTCAGTACTTC.